Following are 23 T cell receptor beta chains from one sample sequenced in a study of T cell repertoires in cytomegalovirus infection. The antigens these receptors bind are not known. From the reads, TCRdb called clonotypes with MiXCR, one entry per CDR3 protein. This sample has over 100,000 distinct CDR3 sequences, with roughly a tenth found just once. The specimen sequenced was PBMCs, sequenced either directly or after in vitro stimulation (not recorded which). These receptors were collected from a human donor in good health (CMV status not recorded). Some clones in this sample may be carry-over from other donors' samples.

The chain recombines TRBV7-2 with TRBJ2-2, with D unclear. V was shortened by 9 bases and J by 1 base, with 12 bases between the two germline ends. Germline V CDR1 and CDR2: SGHTA, FQGNSA. The CDR3 consists of 14 residues. CDR3 in DNA: TGTGCCAGTTCCAAAAGACAGAACACCGGGGAGCTGTTTTTT. Protein: CASSKRQNTGELFF.

This clonotype was recorded a few times. J is TRBJ2-7 and V is TRBV12-3 or TRBV12-4, with 8 bases that match TRBD1. The CDR3 covers 16 residues. Germline trimming cut 5 bases from V and 2 bases from J; bases unmatched to any gene: 11. The CDR3 region is CASSNRQGMGAYEQYF. CDR3 nucleotide sequence: TGTGCCAGCAGTAACCGACAGGGGATGGGGGCCTACGAGCAGTACTTC.

The chain combines TRBV4-3 with TRBJ2-1; no firm D call. Trimming removed 5 bases at V and 10 bases at J, with 15 bases between. The CDR3 runs to 13 residues. Per the germline V gene, CDR1 is LGHNA and CDR2 is YSLEER. In DNA, the CDR3 is TGCGCCAGCAGCTCTGCCCTCTCCACCGAGCAGTTCTTC. Amino acid sequence: CASSSALSTEQFF.

This clonotype has ten or more counts. This chain's CDR3 is CASSLGLGSYEQYF. DNA for the CDR3: TGTGCCAGCAGCTTAGGACTAGGCTCCTACGAGCAGTACTTC. V gene TRBV7-8 combines with J gene TRBJ2-7, with D perhaps matching TRBD2 (6 bases). The CDR3 extends over 14 amino acids. Germline loops: CDR1 SGHVS, CDR2 FQNEAQ. The V end was cut by 1 base, the J end by 0 bases, with 7 bases between.

The chain recombines TRBV9 with TRBJ2-1; TRBD2 agrees at 7 bases. The CDR3 runs 16 residues. Germline CDR1 is SGDLS and CDR2 is YYNGEE. V was pared by 2 bases and J by 10 bases, with 15 bases of the junction left unmatched. CDR3 nucleotide sequence: TGTGCCAGCAGCGTGGGGCTAGCGTCGGGAGGCCGCGAGCAGTTCTTC. Its protein is CASSVGLASGGREQFF.

This clonotype has a count of ten or more. The chain joins TRBV5-8 to TRBJ1-6, with a tentative D call TRBD1 (5 bases). Germline loops: CDR1 SGHTS, CDR2 YDEGEE. Trimming stripped 7 bases from V and 0 bases from J, with 8 bases between. The CDR3 is 14 residues long. The CDR3 is CASLTVSYNSPLHF. Written as DNA, the CDR3 is TGTGCCAGCCTGACAGTCTCCTATAATTCACCCCTCCACTTT.

This clonotype was picked up a small number of times. The rearrangement uses TRBV7-2 and TRBJ2-6; unclear D gene. Germline V gene sequence: CDR1 SGHTA, CDR2 FQGNSA. This CDR3 comprises 15 residues. V was pared by 3 bases and J by 1 base, with 7 bases between. CDR3 sequence reads: CASSFFLSGANVLTF. DNA for the CDR3: TGTGCCAGCAGCTTTTTTTTGTCTGGGGCCAACGTCCTGACTTTC.

The chain has TRBV6-2 or TRBV6-3 and TRBJ2-1; 8 positions match TRBD2. With 5 bases clipped from V and 3 bases from J, the junction kept 9 bases outside the gene matches. Germline values: CDR1 MNHEY, CDR2 SVGEGT. The CDR3 sequence is 16 residues long. The chain's CDR3 is CASSRGGEHIYNEQFF. DNA for the CDR3: TGTGCCAGCAGTCGGGGGGGGGAGCACATCTACAATGAGCAGTTCTTC.

In its sample, this clonotype was seen many times. The V call is TRBV7-2, the J call TRBJ2-3; TRBD1 matches 7 bases. The germline V gene has CDR1 SGHTA and CDR2 FQGNSA. V was clipped by 5 bases and J by 2 bases; unmatched bases: 4. CDR3 length equals 14 residues. The CDR3, as DNA: TGTGCCAGCAGCCCCAGGGGGTCCACAGATACGCAGTATTTT. It encodes CASSPRGSTDTQYF.

This clonotype was detected many times. CDR3 region: CASSYGLQLAKNIQYF. CDR3 coding DNA: TGTGCCAGCAGTTACGGGCTGCAACTAGCCAAAAACATTCAGTACTTC. The chain joins TRBV6-6 to TRBJ2-4, with unresolved D. The length of the CDR3 is 16 residues. Per germline, CDR1 MNHNY and CDR2 SVGAGI (reference sequence). Trimming removed 2 bases at V and 0 bases at J, with 11 bases between.

In its sample, this clonotype was seen many times. The rearrangement links TRBV7-6 to TRBJ2-3; tentative D call: TRBD1 (5 bases). This CDR3 comprises 15 residues. CDR1 SGHVS and CDR2 FNYEAQ come from the germline V gene. The V end lost 0 bases, the J end lost 4 bases, and 11 bases lay between the germline ends. The CDR3 protein is CASSLAGVSSDTQYF. The CDR3 DNA sequence: TGTGCCAGCAGCTTAGCAGGGGTCAGTTCAGATACGCAGTATTTT.

This clonotype was detected ten times or more. J is TRBJ2-3 and V is TRBV29-1; possibly TRBD2 for D (6 bases). This CDR3 region has 13 residues. The V and J ends lost 6 bases and 3 bases respectively, with 13 bases between them. Germline CDR1 and CDR2: SQVTM and ANQGSEA. The CDR3 DNA reads as TGCAGCGTGGCGGGGAACCCTACAGATACGCAGTATTTT. This encodes CSVAGNPTDTQYF.

This clonotype was counted many times. This chain joins TRBV15 and TRBJ1-2; TRBD1 matches 12 bases. In germline, CDR1 is LNHNV, CDR2 YYDKDF (reference sequence). This CDR3 spans 14 amino acids. V gave up 6 bases and J gave up 5 bases; unmatched junction bases: 4. In DNA form, the CDR3 reads TGTGCCACCAGGGGACAGGGGGCAACTTATGGCTACACCTTC. Amino acid sequence: CATRGQGATYGYTF.

The rearrangement joins TRBV4-1 to TRBJ1-2, with a tentative D call TRBD1 (5 bases). Trimming removed 4 bases from V and 0 bases from J, with 12 bases in between. This CDR3 region has 15 residues. Germline values: CDR1 MGHRA, CDR2 YSYEKL. The CDR3 region has the DNA TGCGCCAGCAGCCCCAAGGACATAGCTAACTATGGCTACACCTTC. Residues: CASSPKDIANYGYTF.

In this sample, this clonotype turned up a few times. The V call is TRBV24-1, the J call TRBJ2-2; TRBD2 agrees at 9 bases. Germline V gene sequence: CDR1 KGHDR, CDR2 SFDVKD. The CDR3 has 15 residues. V gave up 9 bases and J gave up 2 bases; unmatched junction bases: 6. The CDR3 DNA reads as TGTGCCACCTTGGCTAGCGGGACTAACACCGGGGAGCTGTTTTTT. Its translation: CATLASGTNTGELFF.

V usage is TRBV6-5 and J usage is TRBJ2-1; 8 nucleotides agree with TRBD1. The V segment lost 5 bases and the J segment 7 bases; nucleotides outside the gene matches: 10. The CDR3 is made up of 15 amino acids. Per germline, CDR1 MNHEY and CDR2 SVGAGI. In nucleotides, the CDR3 is TGTGCCAGCAGTCCGACAGGGGCCTTTTCGAATGAGCAGTTCTTC. This translates into CASSPTGAFSNEQFF.

V gene TRBV12-3 or TRBV12-4 combines with J gene TRBJ2-3; D is undetermined. Trimming took 1 base from V and 5 from J, leaving 10 bases between them. The CDR3 runs to 14 residues. The chain's CDR3 is CASSLVPVKDTQYF. The CDR3 DNA reads TGTGCCAGCAGTTTAGTGCCTGTGAAAGATACGCAGTATTTT.

This clonotype was counted a few times. The V gene is TRBV10-3, the J gene TRBJ1-1, with 11 bases identical to TRBD1. This CDR3 has 13 amino acids. The V and J ends lost 11 bases and 3 bases, in that order; junction bases with no gene match: 5. Germline loops: CDR1 ENHRY, CDR2 SYGVKD. CDR3 residues: CAGQGAQDTEAFF. In DNA form, the CDR3 reads TGTGCCGGACAGGGGGCCCAGGACACTGAAGCTTTCTTT.

The chain links TRBV7-9 to TRBJ1-4; no definite D call. The CDR3 contains 15 residues. Between the trimmed V and J ends, which lost 6 bases and 3 bases, there was a span of 14 bases. Germline CDR1 SEHNR, CDR2 FQNEAQ (reference sequence). The CDR3, as DNA: TGTGCCAGCAGTTCAAAGGGTTCCCCTAATGAAAAACTGTTTTTT. Translation: CASSSKGSPNEKLFF.

This clonotype was found many times. The chain has TRBV7-2 and TRBJ2-5; unclear D gene. The CDR3 extends over 14 amino acids. V was pared by 5 bases and J by 1 base, with 11 bases between. Germline assignment: CDR1 SGHTA and CDR2 FQGNSA. The CDR3 protein is CASSPGLVQETQYF. In DNA, the CDR3 is TGTGCCAGCAGCCCCGGTCTAGTCCAAGAGACCCAGTACTTC.

This clonotype was counted at least ten times. V and J are TRBV7-9 and TRBJ2-5, with 10 bases lining up with TRBD1. The CDR3 runs to 15 residues. V lost 5 bases and J lost 5; bases outside the gene matches: 8. Per the germline V gene, CDR1 is SEHNR and CDR2 is FQNEAQ (reference sequence). CDR3 nucleotide sequence: TGTGCCAGCAGCATGGACAGGGGGTGGGCGGAGACCCAGTACTTC. Translated: CASSMDRGWAETQYF. Based on the CDR3 plus reference TRBV7-9 and TRBJ2-5, the full variable domain is DTGVSQNPRHKITKRGQNVTFRCDPISEHNRLYWYRQTLGQGPEFLTYFQNEAQLEKSRLLSDRFSAERPKGSFSTLEIQRTEQGDSAMYLCASSMDRGWAETQYFGPGTRLLVL.

At least ten counts were recorded for this clonotype. The chain couples TRBV2 to TRBJ1-2; possible D gene TRBD1, 6 bases. The germline V gene encodes CDR1 SNHLY and CDR2 FYNNEI. The CDR3 contains 15 residues. Deletions cut 6 bases from V and 8 bases from J, with 22 bases between. The CDR3 DNA follows: TGTGCCAGCAGGACAGGTCCTTCGTATGGCTTCGGCTACACCTTC. Its protein product is CASRTGPSYGFGYTF.

This clonotype was found many times. The chain recombines TRBV7-2 with TRBJ2-7; no definite D call. Between the trimmed V and J ends, which lost 0 bases and 3 bases, there was a span of 6 bases. The CDR3 is 13 amino acids. Germline-derived CDR1 and CDR2 are SGHTA and FQGNSA. CDR3 amino acids: CASSLANSYEQYV. The CDR3 DNA is TGTGCCAGCAGCTTAGCGAATAGCTACGAGCAGTACGTC.